This note documents a single TCR beta chain sequence. Its antigen is unidentified. The germline gives CDR1 MNHEY, CDR2 SMNVEV (reference sequence). J lost 4 bases, V lost 5 bases, and 6 bases had no gene match. The CDR3 is 15 residues long. These data are taken from a study of cytomegalovirus exposure and HLA in healthy donors. Across the whole study: A preliminary data release comprised around 85 million unique TCRs obtained from HLA-typed donors.

A multiplex PCR was run with 60 Vbeta primers and 13 Jbeta primers. Profiled with immunoSEQ multiplex PCR; TCRdb holds only in-frame clones, not every one. Its clone listing holds 100,000 to 150,000 clones. Study conclusions and caveats: Researchers reported that three CMV-associated chains were confirmed in vitro as CMV antigen-specific. Certain indistinguishable V segments, among them TRBV6-2 and TRBV6-3, were excluded. Relative to the roughly 640-donor mean, N-insertions were reportedly fewer in an Asian-associated ancestry cluster in a later analysis.

This sequence joins TRBV27 and TRBJ2-7; 12 bases align to TRBD1. This clonotype was sampled from a woman in her thirties or forties in good health and CMV-seropositive. The sample consisted of PBMCs. The CDR3 sequence is CASSTRDRGLYEQYF. The CDR3, as DNA: TGTGCCAGCAGTACCCGGGACAGGGGGCTGTACGAGCAGTACTTC.